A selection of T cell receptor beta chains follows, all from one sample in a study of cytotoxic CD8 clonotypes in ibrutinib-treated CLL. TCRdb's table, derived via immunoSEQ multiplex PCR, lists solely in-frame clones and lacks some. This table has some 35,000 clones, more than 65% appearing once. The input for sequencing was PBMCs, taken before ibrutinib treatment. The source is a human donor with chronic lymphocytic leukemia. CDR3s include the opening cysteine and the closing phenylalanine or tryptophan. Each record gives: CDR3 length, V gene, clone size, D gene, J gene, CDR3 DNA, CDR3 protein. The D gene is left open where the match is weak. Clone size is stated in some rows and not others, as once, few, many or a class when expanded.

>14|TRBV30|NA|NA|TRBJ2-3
TGTGCCTGGAGTTCGGACCTGTTCACAGATACGCAGTATTTT
CAWSSDLFTDTQYF
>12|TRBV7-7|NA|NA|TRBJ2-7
TGTGCCAGCAGCACGGACGGTAGGAAGCAGTACTTC
CASSTDGRKQYF
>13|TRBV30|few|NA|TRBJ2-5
TGTGCCTGGAGTGCCGCCCAGAGGGAGACCCAGTACTTC
CAWSAAQRETQYF
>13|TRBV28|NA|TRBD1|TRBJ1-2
TGTGCCAGCTCACACCAGGGGGCGGGCGGCTACACCTTC
CASSHQGAGGYTF
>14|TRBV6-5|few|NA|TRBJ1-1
TGTGCCAGCAGTTCTGTCCCGGGACGATTAAATGCTTTCTTT
CASSSVPGRLNAFF
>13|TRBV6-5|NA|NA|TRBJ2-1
TGTGCCAGCGCGGGGCGTCCCTACAATGAGCAGTTCTTC
CASAGRPYNEQFF
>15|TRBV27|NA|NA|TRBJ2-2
TGTGCCAGCAGTTTTACGGGAGTCACCACCGGGGAGCTGTTTTTT
CASSFTGVTTGELFF
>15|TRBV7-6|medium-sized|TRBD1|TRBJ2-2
TGTGCCAGCAGCTTAGATCAGGGGGCGGTCGGGGAGCTGTTTTTT
CASSLDQGAVGELFF
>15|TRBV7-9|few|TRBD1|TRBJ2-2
TGTGCCAGCAGCTCCGACAGGGCGAACACCGGGGAGCTGTTTTTT
CASSSDRANTGELFF
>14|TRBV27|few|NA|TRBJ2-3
TGTGCCAGCAGTTTTGGGCAGGCCACAGATACGCAGTATTTT
CASSFGQATDTQYF
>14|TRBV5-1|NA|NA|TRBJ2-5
TGCGCCAGCAGCTTCTTGGCGATCCAAGAGACCCAGTACTTC
CASSFLAIQETQYF
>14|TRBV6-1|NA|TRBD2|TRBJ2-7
TGTGCCAGCAGTCGGGGGGAGTTTAGGTACGAGCAGTACTTC
CASSRGEFRYEQYF
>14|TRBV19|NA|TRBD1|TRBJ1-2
TGTGCCAGTAGCTTTCTGACAGGGGGGTATGGCTACACCTTC
CASSFLTGGYGYTF
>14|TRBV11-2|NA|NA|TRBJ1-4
TGTGCCAGCAGCCCAGGCAGATCCGCTGAAAAACTGTTTTTT
CASSPGRSAEKLFF
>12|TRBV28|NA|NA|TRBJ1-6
TGTGCCAGCAGATCGGTGGGGGATCCCCTCCACTTT
CASRSVGDPLHF